This T cell receptor beta chain was captured by sequencing in a study of shared clonotypes between healthy human individuals. Study-level information: Used for every donor were three CD4 naive, three CD4 memory, two CD8 naive and one CD8 memory plate.

General study points: Several donors showed sharing of approximately 5% of naive CD4 clonotypes.

A deep-level run was used for the assay. In the original processing: Filtering differed since immunoSEQ provided only junctions, with no quality scores. Here immunoSEQ multiplex PCR was the method, and the copy in TCRdb shows in-frame clones only, minus some. V and J calls and clone size follow that table, whereas D and trimming were derived from the DNA. This sample has about 960,000 clones; approximately 80% occur once, and the top ten carry about 1.5%. With regard to this clone: Its target is unknown.

Germline CDR1 and CDR2: SGHAT and FQNNGV. The CDR3 is 13 residues long. V shed 3 bases, J shed 11 bases, and the junction held 9 bases outside the gene matches. This sequence was found in a man aged 18-30 years in good health. J is TRBJ1-1 and V is TRBV11-2; 7 bases agree with TRBD1. Sequenced: memory CD4+ T cells sorted from blood. Subset in this sample: CD45RA-negative fraction. DNA for the CDR3: TGTGCCAGCAGCTTCAACAGGGGACGGGCGGCTTTCTTT. As protein: CASSFNRGRAAFF.